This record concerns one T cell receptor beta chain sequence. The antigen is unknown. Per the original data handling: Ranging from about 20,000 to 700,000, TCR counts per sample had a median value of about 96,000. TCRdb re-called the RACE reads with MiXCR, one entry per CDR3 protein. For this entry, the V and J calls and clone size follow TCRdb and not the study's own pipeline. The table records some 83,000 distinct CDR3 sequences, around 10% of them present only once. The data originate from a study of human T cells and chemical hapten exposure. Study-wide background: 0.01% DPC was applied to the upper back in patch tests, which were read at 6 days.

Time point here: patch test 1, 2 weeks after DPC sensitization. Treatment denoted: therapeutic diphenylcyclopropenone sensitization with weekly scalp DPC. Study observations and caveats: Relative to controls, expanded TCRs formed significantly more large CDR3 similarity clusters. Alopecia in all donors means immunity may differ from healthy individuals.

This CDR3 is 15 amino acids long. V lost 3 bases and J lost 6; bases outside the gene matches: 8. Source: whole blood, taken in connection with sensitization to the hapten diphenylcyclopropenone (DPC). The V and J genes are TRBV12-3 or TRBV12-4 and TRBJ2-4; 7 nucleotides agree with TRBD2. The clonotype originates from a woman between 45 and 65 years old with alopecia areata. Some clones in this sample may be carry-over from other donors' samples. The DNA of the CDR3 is TGTGCCAGCAGTTTTGGGGGAGGGCCTAGAAACATTCAGTACTTC. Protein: CASSFGGGPRNIQYF.